This paragraph reports one T cell receptor beta chain. Treatment in this sample: approximately 18 received Ad26.COV2.S at low or high dose, single or two shots; roughly 5 received placebo; per-sample allocation not given. Material that was analyzed had been drawn on day 63 after the first vaccine or placebo injection. Using immunoSEQ multiplex PCR, the repertoire was profiled, and TCRdb retains in-frame clones only, with some absent. The data contain about 460,000 clones, 80% to 90% of them seen just once; the ten biggest clones take up about 1.5%. The data derive from a study of Ad26.COV2.S vaccination and SARS-CoV-2 variants. CDR3 size: 14 residues. V dropped 6 bases and J dropped 3 bases, with 15 bases sitting between them. The germline V gene has CDR1 SQVTM and CDR2 ANQGSEA.

The source is a person aged 18-65 years who received the Ad26.COV2.S COVID-19 vaccine or a placebo. This chain links TRBV29-1 with TRBJ2-1; D call uncertain. Sequenced material: peripheral blood, taken in a trial of Ad26.COV2.S vaccine versus placebo. CDR3 DNA sequence: TGCAGCGTCCCCGGGCCTACACGCTACAATGAGCAGTTCTTC. It codes for CSVPGPTRYNEQFF.